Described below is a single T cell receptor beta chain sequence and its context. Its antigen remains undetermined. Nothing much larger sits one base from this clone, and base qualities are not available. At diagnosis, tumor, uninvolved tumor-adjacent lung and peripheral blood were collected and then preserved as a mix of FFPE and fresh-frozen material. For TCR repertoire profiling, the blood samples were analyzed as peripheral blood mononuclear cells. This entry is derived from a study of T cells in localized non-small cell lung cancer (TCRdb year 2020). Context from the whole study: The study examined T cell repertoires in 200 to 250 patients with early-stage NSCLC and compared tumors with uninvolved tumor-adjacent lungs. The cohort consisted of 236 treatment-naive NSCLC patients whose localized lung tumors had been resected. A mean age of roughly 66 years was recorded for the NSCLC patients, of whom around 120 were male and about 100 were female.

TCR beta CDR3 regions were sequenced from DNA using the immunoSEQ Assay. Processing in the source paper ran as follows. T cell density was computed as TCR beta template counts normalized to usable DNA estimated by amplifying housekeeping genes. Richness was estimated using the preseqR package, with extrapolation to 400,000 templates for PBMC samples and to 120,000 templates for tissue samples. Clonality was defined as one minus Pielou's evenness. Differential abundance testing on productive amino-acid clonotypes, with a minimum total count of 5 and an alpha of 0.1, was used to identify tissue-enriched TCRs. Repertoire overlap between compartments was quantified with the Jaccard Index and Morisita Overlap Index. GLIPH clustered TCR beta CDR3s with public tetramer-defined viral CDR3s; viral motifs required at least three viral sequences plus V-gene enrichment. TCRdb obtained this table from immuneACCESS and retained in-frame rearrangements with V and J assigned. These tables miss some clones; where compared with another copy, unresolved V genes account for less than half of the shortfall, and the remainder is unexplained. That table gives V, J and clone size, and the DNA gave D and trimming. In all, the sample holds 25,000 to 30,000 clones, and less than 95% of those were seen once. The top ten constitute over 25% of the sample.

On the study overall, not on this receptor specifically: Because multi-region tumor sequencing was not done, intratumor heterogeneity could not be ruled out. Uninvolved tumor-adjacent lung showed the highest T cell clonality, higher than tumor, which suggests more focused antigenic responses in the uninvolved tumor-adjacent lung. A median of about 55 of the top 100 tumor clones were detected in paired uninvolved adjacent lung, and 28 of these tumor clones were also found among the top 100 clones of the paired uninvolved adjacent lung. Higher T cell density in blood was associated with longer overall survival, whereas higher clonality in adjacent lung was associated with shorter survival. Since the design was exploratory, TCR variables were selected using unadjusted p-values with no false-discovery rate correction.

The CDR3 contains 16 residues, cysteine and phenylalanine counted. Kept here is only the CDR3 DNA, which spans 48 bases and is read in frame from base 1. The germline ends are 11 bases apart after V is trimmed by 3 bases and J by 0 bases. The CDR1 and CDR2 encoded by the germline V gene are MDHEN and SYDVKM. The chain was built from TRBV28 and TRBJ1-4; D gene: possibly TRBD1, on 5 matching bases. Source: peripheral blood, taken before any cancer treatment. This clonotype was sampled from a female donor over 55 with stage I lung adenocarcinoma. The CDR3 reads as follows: CASSFSPRATNEKLFF. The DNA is TGTGCCAGCAGTTTCTCCCCCAGGGCAACTAATGAAAAACTGTTTTTT.